This T cell receptor (beta chain) came from a study of identical twins. About this clonotype itself: A junction end diverges from the germline sequence, so it may reflect a read error.

TCRdb re-derived calls from the 5' RACE reads in MiXCR, one entry per CDR3 protein. The table lists 690,000 or so distinct CDR3 sequences, more than 6.5% of them singletons, with more than 0.75% in the top ten. The germline gives CDR1 MDHEN, CDR2 SYDVKM. CDR3 length equals 14 residues. These data were also reused for a study on yellow fever vaccine responses in identical twins.

The rearrangement joins TRBV28 to TRBJ2-7; maybe TRBD1 (5 bases). The receptor was derived from a woman between 18 and 29 years old in good health. Sequenced sample: PBMCs. The CDR3 here is CASSWSPDSKAQNF. The CDR3 DNA reads as TGTGCCAGCAGTTGGAGTCCCGACAGCAAGGCGCAGAACTTC.